A selection of T cell receptor beta chains follows, all from one sample in a study of blood T cell repertoires in COVID-19. Produced via immunoSEQ multiplex PCR; TCRdb's table is partial and in-frame only. The sample contains about 260,000 clones, 88% of which appear only once. Sequencing was performed on peripheral blood. Receptors originate from a human donor in a cohort sampled during active COVID-19. Both conserved end residues are part of each CDR3. A D gene is named only where the DNA matches it firmly. The listing skips clone size in some rows; elsewhere it reads once, few, many or a size class.

TRBV12-5	-	TRBJ1-6	-	CASGLSPLLADYNSPLHF	TGTGCTAGTGGTTTGTCACCGCTATTAGCCGATTATAATTCACCCCTCCACTTT
TRBV12-3/TRBV12-4	-	TRBJ1-1	once	CASLWGRDTEAFF	TGTGCCAGCCTGTGGGGGAGGGACACTGAAGCTTTCTTT
TRBV15	TRBD1	TRBJ1-6	-	CATSSRTGSNSPLHF	TGTGCCACCAGCTCTCGGACAGGGAGTAATTCACCCCTCCACTTT
TRBV5-1	-	TRBJ1-1	-	CASSSTANTEAFF	TGCGCCAGCAGCTCGACAGCAAACACTGAAGCTTTCTTT
TRBV12-3/TRBV12-4	-	TRBJ2-4	-	CASSLQISNIQYF	TGTGCCAGCAGTTTACAGATTAGCAACATTCAGTACTTC
TRBV6-6	TRBD1	TRBJ1-1	-	CASSYTQGAFSEAFF	TGTGCCAGCAGTTACACACAGGGGGCTTTCTCTGAAGCTTTCTTT
TRBV7-3	-	TRBJ1-2	-	CASSSHINYGYTF	TGTGCCAGCAGCTCTCACATTAACTATGGCTACACCTTC
TRBV9	TRBD2	TRBJ2-7	-	CASSVGGTSGYEQYF	TGTGCCAGCAGCGTAGGAGGGACTAGCGGCTACGAGCAGTACTTC
TRBV28	TRBD2	TRBJ2-1	-	CASSLLPGSSGAGSYNEQFF	TGTGCCAGCAGTTTATTACCCGGGAGTTCGGGAGCGGGATCCTACAATGAGCAGTTCTTC
TRBV28	TRBD1	TRBJ1-3	-	CASSLGTAGNTIYF	TGTGCCAGCAGTCTCGGGACAGCTGGAAACACCATATATTTT
TRBV12-5	TRBD2	TRBJ2-5	-	CASGAGAQETQYF	TGTGCTAGTGGTGCGGGAGCCCAAGAGACCCAGTACTTC
TRBV6-5	TRBD1	TRBJ2-7	-	CASSPRTGPDYEQYF	TGTGCCAGCAGTCCACGGACAGGGCCGGACTACGAGCAGTACTTC
TRBV5-1	TRBD1	TRBJ1-2	-	CASSSGSDRAWGYTF	TGCGCCAGCAGCTCGGGTTCTGACAGGGCCTGGGGCTACACCTTC
TRBV4-1	TRBD1	TRBJ1-2	-	CASSQVRDRAKGYTF	TGCGCCAGCAGCCAAGTTCGGGACAGGGCGAAAGGCTACACCTTC
TRBV5-1	TRBD1	TRBJ2-2	-	CASSLSGTGRTGELFF	TGCGCCAGCAGCTTATCCGGGACAGGGCGCACCGGGGAGCTGTTTTTT
TRBV4-3	-	TRBJ1-4	-	CASSQDIGEKLFF	TGCGCCAGCAGCCAAGATATCGGGGAAAAACTGTTTTTT
TRBV6-5	TRBD1	TRBJ1-3	-	CASRKDRSSGNTIYF	TGTGCCAGCCGAAAGGACAGGAGCTCTGGAAACACCATATATTTT
TRBV7-9	-	TRBJ1-2	-	CASSHTQGNPHGYTF	TGTGCCAGCAGCCATACTCAGGGAAACCCTCATGGCTACACCTTC
TRBV11-2	-	TRBJ1-3	-	CASSLLGGNLFGNTIYF	TGTGCCAGCAGCTTATTGGGAGGGAATCTTTTTGGAAACACCATATATTTT